These T cell receptor beta chains were read from a single sample in a study of shared clonotypes between healthy human individuals. The method was immunoSEQ multiplex PCR; TCRdb's version includes in-frame clones alone and lacks a portion of them. The repertoire holds more than 550,000 clones, with about 90% as singletons. The sample consisted of naive CD8+ T cells sorted from blood. Every receptor here comes from a man aged 30-40 years in good health. The CDR3 runs from the conserved cysteine through the conserved F or W.

14,TRBV14,CASSQDGSWVTQYF
15,TRBV5-6,CASSPGAGTNTEAFF
18,TRBV25-1,CASSESAAGAGISYEQYF
16,TRBV6-6,CASSYSVGEVGETQYF
16,TRBV13,CASSLYGKGPTDTQYF
14,TRBV5-3,CARSVARNTGELFF
15,TRBV5-8,CASSLVGAGNTEAFF
15,TRBV5-6,CASSFSSRGPYEQYF
13,TRBV7-9,CASSKGVVNEQFF
15,TRBV19,CASTVVGRSDTEAFF
13,TRBV5-1,CASSRTRDSEQFF
13,TRBV5-6,CASSLTGRYGYTF
15,TRBV9,CASSAGGGTGNTIYF
15,TRBV9,CASSDRRDSYNEQFF
17,TRBV28,CASSSWEGTRPHNEQFF
16,TRBV5-6,CASSLAPREGPDTQYF
15,TRBV11-2,CASSLVVRANYEQYF
10,TRBV2,CATTSAGYTF
14,TRBV11-2,CASTLEGGTGEQYF
14,TRBV4-1,CASSPRTDKRTQYF
14,TRBV27,CASRKVGTAYEQYF
11,TRBV2,CASSFTGELFF
13,TRBV5-1,CASNAGPYNEQFF
18,TRBV28,CASRRTGTGVPLEQPQHF
14,TRBV5-5,CASSPQGAAYEQYF
18,TRBV7-9,CASSPSGRQGAKPAEAFF
15,TRBV23-1,CASSPSGSSYNEQFF
16,TRBV11-2,CASSLRTSGRADTQYF
15,TRBV5-1,CASSGPGTGVETQYF
16,TRBV18,CASSSWTRDSDEKLFF
14,TRBV19,CASSMEGNTGELFF
11,TRBV15,CATSFGNEQFF
12,TRBV6-1,CASSGFTYEQYF